What follows is one T cell receptor beta chain and its context. What it binds is unknown. The source of the sample is a study of CD8+ T cells in alopecia areata. Study as a whole: Patients in the treated group were given tofacitinib by mouth, 5 to 10 mg twice a day. Tofacitinib dosing lasted 6 to 18 months, which was then followed by 6 months off drug. Percent affected scalp area, the SALT score, rated treated patients' severity. Study findings and constraints: There was only one nonresponder, so it was unclear how baseline CD8+ expansion relates to response.

CDR1 MDHEN and CDR2 SYDVKM come from the germline V gene. V gave up 7 bases and J gave up 1 base, with 7 bases separating them. The CDR3 totals 12 residues. Treatment: oral pan-JAK inhibitor, 5-10 mg twice daily. cDNA prepared by RNA extraction and subsequent reverse transcription served as the template for sequencing. Only in-frame clones appear in the TCRdb table, and some are missing; sequencing was by immunoSEQ multiplex PCR. The data show about 190,000 clones, about 60% seen once. The origin of this receptor is a human donor with alopecia areata. The chain joins TRBV28 to TRBJ1-1, with unresolved D. The sample consisted of CD4+ T cells sorted from blood, taken at week 4, from a patient treated with tofacitinib. Here the CDR3 DNA reads TGTGCCAGCAAAATCGGGAACACTGAAGCTTTCTTT. This sequence encodes CASKIGNTEAFF.